Listed below are T cell receptor beta chains from one sample, sequenced in a study of persistence of HIV-infected CD4 T cells. This table comes from immunoSEQ multiplex PCR, and its TCRdb copy is limited to in-frame clones, with some not included. The sample records roughly 28,000 clones, around 80% being singletons. For these receptors, no antigen is known. Sample: CD4+ T cells sorted from PBMCs after roughly 18-hour stimulation, taken from a patient who received antiretroviral therapy. These TCRs come from an adult woman with HIV who was CMV-seropositive. Each CDR3 is given with its conserved first and last residue. Each record gives: D gene, V gene, J gene, clone size, CDR3 DNA, CDR3 protein. The D gene is left open where the match is weak. Clone size is given for some rows only: seen once, a few or many times, or a class if the clone is expanded.

d_call: .
v_call: TRBV30
j_call: TRBJ1-1
clone_size: few
cdr3_nt: TGTGCCTGGAGTTGGAACAGCCTGAACACTGAAGCTTTCTTT
cdr3_aa: CAWSWNSLNTEAFF

d_call: .
v_call: TRBV30
j_call: TRBJ1-1
clone_size: .
cdr3_nt: TGTGCCTGGGGAAAAAAAGGGTATCAAGAAGCTTTCTTT
cdr3_aa: CAWGKKGYQEAFF

d_call: .
v_call: TRBV6-5
j_call: TRBJ1-1
clone_size: once
cdr3_nt: TGTGCCTCCTCCAAAGATCGGGGAAGGATCACTGAAGCTTTCTTT
cdr3_aa: CASSKDRGRITEAFF

d_call: TRBD1
v_call: TRBV5-4
j_call: TRBJ1-1
clone_size: .
cdr3_nt: TGTGCCAGCAGCTTGGTAGCAGGGGGAGCTGAAGCTTTCTTT
cdr3_aa: CASSLVAGGAEAFF

d_call: .
v_call: TRBV11-2
j_call: TRBJ2-5
clone_size: .
cdr3_nt: TGTGCCAGCAGCTTAAACCCAGGTGGAACGGAGACCCAGTACTTC
cdr3_aa: CASSLNPGGTETQYF

d_call: .
v_call: TRBV6-5
j_call: TRBJ1-3
clone_size: .
cdr3_nt: TGTGCCAGCAAATGGGGTTCTGGAAACACCATATATTTT
cdr3_aa: CASKWGSGNTIYF

d_call: .
v_call: TRBV7-8
j_call: TRBJ2-3
clone_size: .
cdr3_nt: TGTGCCAGCAGCTTAGCGCGCCCAGATACGCAGTATTTT
cdr3_aa: CASSLARPDTQYF

d_call: .
v_call: TRBV6-4
j_call: TRBJ2-3
clone_size: .
cdr3_nt: TGTGCCAGCAGTCAAGAAGCGGGTCACACAGATACGCAGTATTTT
cdr3_aa: CASSQEAGHTDTQYF

d_call: .
v_call: TRBV6-5
j_call: TRBJ2-5
clone_size: .
cdr3_nt: TGTGCCAGCAGGTCCGCCGGGACCCAGTACTTC
cdr3_aa: CASRSAGTQYF

d_call: .
v_call: TRBV30
j_call: TRBJ1-1
clone_size: .
cdr3_nt: TGTGCCTGGAGGAAAGTCGTGAACACTGAAGCTTTCTTT
cdr3_aa: CAWRKVVNTEAFF

d_call: TRBD2
v_call: TRBV7-2
j_call: TRBJ2-3
clone_size: .
cdr3_nt: TGTGCCAGCAGCTTCAGCGGGGGGCCCACAGATACGCAGTATTTT
cdr3_aa: CASSFSGGPTDTQYF

d_call: .
v_call: TRBV30
j_call: TRBJ1-2
clone_size: .
cdr3_nt: TGTGTAGTAGGGGAACGGGGCTATGGCTACACCTTC
cdr3_aa: CVVGERGYGYTF

d_call: .
v_call: TRBV10-3
j_call: TRBJ1-5
clone_size: .
cdr3_nt: TGTGCCACCTCAGTACAGGGAGAAGGGCAGCCCCAGCATTTT
cdr3_aa: CATSVQGEGQPQHF

d_call: .
v_call: TRBV30
j_call: TRBJ2-3
clone_size: .
cdr3_nt: TGTGCCTGGAGGCGGGGCCGGGACAGTAGCACAGATACGCAGTATTTT
cdr3_aa: CAWRRGRDSSTDTQYF

d_call: TRBD1
v_call: TRBV19
j_call: TRBJ1-3
clone_size: .
cdr3_nt: TGTGCCAGTAGTATGGACAGGGGACCTGGAAACACCATATATTTT
cdr3_aa: CASSMDRGPGNTIYF

d_call: .
v_call: TRBV29-1
j_call: TRBJ1-1
clone_size: .
cdr3_nt: TGCAGCGTTGAATTTCTTGCGTCAACTCTCGGGAACACTGAAGCTTTCTTT
cdr3_aa: CSVEFLASTLGNTEAFF

d_call: TRBD2
v_call: TRBV9
j_call: TRBJ2-3
clone_size: .
cdr3_nt: TGTGCCAGCAGCAGACGCAATAGCGGGGGGCCGTCAGATACGCAGTATTTT
cdr3_aa: CASSRRNSGGPSDTQYF

d_call: .
v_call: TRBV6-1
j_call: TRBJ1-4
clone_size: .
cdr3_nt: TGTGCCAGCAGTGAAGAAAGAGCGGGGAAACTGTTTTTT
cdr3_aa: CASSEERAGKLFF

d_call: TRBD1
v_call: TRBV3-1/TRBV3-2
j_call: TRBJ1-2
clone_size: .
cdr3_nt: TGTGCCAGCAGCCCCAGGGGACAGTTCCCCTATGGCTACACCTTC
cdr3_aa: CASSPRGQFPYGYTF

d_call: .
v_call: TRBV2
j_call: TRBJ2-2
clone_size: .
cdr3_nt: TGTGCCAGCAGTGTATTCTACACCGGGGAGCTGTTTTTT
cdr3_aa: CASSVFYTGELFF

d_call: .
v_call: TRBV10-3
j_call: TRBJ2-5
clone_size: .
cdr3_nt: TGTGCCATCAGTGAGACTCTTGAGGGGGAGACCCAGTACTTC
cdr3_aa: CAISETLEGETQYF

d_call: .
v_call: TRBV10-3
j_call: TRBJ1-4
clone_size: .
cdr3_nt: TGTGCCATCAGTGAGGAGGAAACTAATGAAAAACTGTTTTTT
cdr3_aa: CAISEEETNEKLFF